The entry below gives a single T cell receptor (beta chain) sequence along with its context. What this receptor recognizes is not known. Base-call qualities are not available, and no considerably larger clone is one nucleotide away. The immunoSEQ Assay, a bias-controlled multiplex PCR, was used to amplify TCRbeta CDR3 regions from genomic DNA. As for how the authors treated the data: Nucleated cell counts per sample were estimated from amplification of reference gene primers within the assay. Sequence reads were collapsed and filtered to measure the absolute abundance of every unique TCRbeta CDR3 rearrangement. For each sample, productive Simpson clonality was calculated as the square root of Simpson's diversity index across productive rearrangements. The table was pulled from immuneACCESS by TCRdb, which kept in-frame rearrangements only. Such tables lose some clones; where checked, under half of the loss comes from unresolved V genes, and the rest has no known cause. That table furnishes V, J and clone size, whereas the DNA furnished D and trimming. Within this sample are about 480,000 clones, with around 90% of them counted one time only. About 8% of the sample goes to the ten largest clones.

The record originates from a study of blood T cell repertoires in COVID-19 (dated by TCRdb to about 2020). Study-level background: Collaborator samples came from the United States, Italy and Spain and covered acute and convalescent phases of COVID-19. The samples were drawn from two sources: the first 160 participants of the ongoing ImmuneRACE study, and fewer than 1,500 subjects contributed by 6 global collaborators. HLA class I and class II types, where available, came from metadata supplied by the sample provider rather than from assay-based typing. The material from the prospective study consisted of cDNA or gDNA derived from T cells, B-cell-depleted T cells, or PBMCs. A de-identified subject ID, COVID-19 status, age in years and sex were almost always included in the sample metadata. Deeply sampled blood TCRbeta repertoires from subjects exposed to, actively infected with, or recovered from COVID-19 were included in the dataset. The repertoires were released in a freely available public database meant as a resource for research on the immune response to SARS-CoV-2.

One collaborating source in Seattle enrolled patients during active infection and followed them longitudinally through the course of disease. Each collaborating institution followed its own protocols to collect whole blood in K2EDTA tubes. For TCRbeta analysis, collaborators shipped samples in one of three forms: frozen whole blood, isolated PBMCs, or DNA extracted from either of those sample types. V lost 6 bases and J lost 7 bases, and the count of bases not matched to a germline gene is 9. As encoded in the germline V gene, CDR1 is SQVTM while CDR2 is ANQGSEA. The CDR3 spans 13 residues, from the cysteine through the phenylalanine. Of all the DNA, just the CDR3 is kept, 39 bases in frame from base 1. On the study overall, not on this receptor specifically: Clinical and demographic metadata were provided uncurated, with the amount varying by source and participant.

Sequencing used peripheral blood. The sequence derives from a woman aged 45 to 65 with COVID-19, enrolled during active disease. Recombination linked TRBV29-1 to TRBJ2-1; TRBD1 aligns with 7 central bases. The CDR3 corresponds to CSVGPTTGNEQFF. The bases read TGCAGCGTCGGACCTACGACAGGGAATGAGCAGTTCTTC.